This TCR beta chain stems from a study of blood T cell repertoires in COVID-19. In the study overall: Acute-phase and convalescent COVID-19 samples originated in the United States, Italy and Spain.

The table came from immunoSEQ multiplex PCR; TCRdb's copy has only in-frame clones and leaves some out. The sample shows some 210,000 clones, roughly 89% of them seen only once. This CDR3 contains 14 residues. Germline V gene lookup returns CDR1 SGHKS and CDR2 YYEKEE (reference sequence). With 4 bases clipped from V and 4 bases from J, the junction kept 4 bases outside the gene matches. The sample consisted of peripheral blood. This TCR was recovered from a man in his sixties who had recovered from COVID-19. The genes are TRBV5-5 and TRBJ1-1, with 10 bases fitting TRBD1. The CDR3 bases are TGTGCCAGCAGCAAGGACAGGGGGAGCACTGAAGCTTTCTTT. Encoded protein: CASSKDRGSTEAFF.